The 8 T cell receptor beta chains in this list originate from one sample, sequenced in a study of cytomegalovirus exposure and HLA in healthy donors. TCRdb keeps only in-frame clones here, not all; method: immunoSEQ multiplex PCR. Among more than 95,000 clones listed, around 83% were seen once. Sequencing was carried out using PBMCs. These receptors were collected from a woman under 30 in good health and CMV-seropositive.

V gene TRBV27 combines with J gene TRBJ1-4, with no clear D. V dropped 5 bases and J dropped 8 bases, with 12 bases sitting between them. The CDR3 is 13 residues long. Germline V gene lookup returns CDR1 MNHEY and CDR2 SMNVEV (reference sequence). CDR3 amino acids: CASSELGGEKLFF. The CDR3 bases are TGTGCCAGCAGTGAACTTGGAGGAGAAAAACTGTTTTTT.

The rearrangement uses TRBV19 and TRBJ2-2; TRBD2 aligns across 10 bases. Germline-derived CDR1 and CDR2 are LNHDA and SQIVND (reference sequence). The CDR3 consists of 15 residues. Germline trimming cut 3 bases from V and 5 bases from J; bases unmatched to any gene: 3. The CDR3 DNA follows: TGTGCCAGTAGTATCCAGCGGGGGGGAACCGGGGAGCTGTTTTTT. Translated: CASSIQRGGTGELFF.

The gene calls are TRBV29-1 and TRBJ1-5; D perhaps matches TRBD1 (6 bases). Germline V gives CDR1 SQVTM, CDR2 ANQGSEA. The CDR3 spans 13 residues. V lost 4 bases to trimming and J lost 6 bases, with 13 bases between them. The CDR3 coding sequence is TGCAGCGTTGGGGACCGGACAGTTCAGCCCCAGCATTTT. Encoded protein: CSVGDRTVQPQHF.

The chain is built from TRBV5-1 and TRBJ2-7, with TRBD2 matching over 7 bases. Germline-derived CDR1 and CDR2 are SGHRS and YFSETQ. CDR3 length: 16 residues. V dropped 3 bases and J dropped 1; count of bases not matched to a gene: 10. The CDR3 DNA sequence: TGCGCCAGCAGCTCCCTCGGGCGGGAGCGGTCCTACGAGCAGTACTTC. It codes for CASSSLGRERSYEQYF.

This chain joins TRBV10-1 and TRBJ2-3; 9 bases are a match to TRBD2. The CDR3 contains 16 residues. The V and J ends lost 4 bases and 6 bases, in that order; junction bases with no gene match: 11. The germline V gene has CDR1 WNHNN and CDR2 SYGVQD (reference sequence). CDR3 DNA sequence: TGCGCCAGCAGTGCCGGACTAGCGAGAGGAGGCGATACGCAGTATTTT. This codes for CASSAGLARGGDTQYF.

The chain links TRBV2 to TRBJ1-1; TRBD1 matches 7 bases. The J segment lost 3 bases and the V segment lost 4 bases, leaving 8 bases of the junction unmatched. In germline, CDR1 is SNHLY, CDR2 FYNNEI. The CDR3 sequence is 15 residues long. The CDR3 loop is CASSGTGGADTEAFF. The CDR3 nucleotides read TGTGCCAGCAGTGGGACAGGAGGGGCGGACACTGAAGCTTTCTTT. Using reference TRBV2 and TRBJ1-1 for the parts outside the CDR3, the full variable domain is EPEVTQTPSHQVTQMGQEVILRCVPISNHLYFYWYRQILGQKVEFLVSFYNNEISEKSEIFDDQFSVERPDGSNFTLKIRSTKLEDSAMYFCASSGTGGADTEAFFGQGTRLTVV.

The chain is built from TRBV9 and TRBJ1-1; no clear D gene. The germline V gene encodes CDR1 SGDLS and CDR2 YYNGEE. Between the trimmed V and J ends, which lost 0 bases and 0 bases, there was a span of 15 bases. The CDR3 is 17 amino acids. The CDR3 DNA follows: TGTGCCAGCAGCGTAGATCCCATCGGCGGCATGAACACTGAAGCTTTCTTT. It encodes CASSVDPIGGMNTEAFF.

The chain carries TRBV9 and TRBJ2-7; 7 nucleotides align to TRBD1. Germline trimming cut 4 bases from V and 6 bases from J; bases unmatched to any gene: 4. The CDR3 is 12 amino acids. Per the germline V gene, CDR1 is SGDLS and CDR2 is YYNGEE. CDR3 in amino acids: CASSNTGVEQYF. Here the CDR3 DNA reads TGTGCCAGCAGCAACACAGGGGTCGAGCAGTACTTC.